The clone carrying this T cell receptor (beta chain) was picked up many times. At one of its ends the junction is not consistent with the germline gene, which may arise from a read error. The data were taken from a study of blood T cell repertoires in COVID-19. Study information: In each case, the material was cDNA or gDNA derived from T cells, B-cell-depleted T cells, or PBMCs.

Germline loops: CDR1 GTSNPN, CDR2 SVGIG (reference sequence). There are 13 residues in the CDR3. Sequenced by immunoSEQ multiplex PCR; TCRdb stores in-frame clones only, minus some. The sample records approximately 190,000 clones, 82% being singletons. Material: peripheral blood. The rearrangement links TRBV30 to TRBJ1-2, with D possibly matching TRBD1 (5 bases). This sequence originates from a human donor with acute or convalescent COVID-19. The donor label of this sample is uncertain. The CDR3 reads CAWRTGRVYRYTF. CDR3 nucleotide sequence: TGTGCCTGGAGAACAGGCCGGGTCTATCGCTACACCTTC. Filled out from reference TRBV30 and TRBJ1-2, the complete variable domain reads SQTIHQWPATLVQPVGSPLSLECTVEGTSNPNLYWYRQAAGRGLQLLFYSVGIGQISSEVPQNLSASRPQDRQFILSSKKLLLSDSGFYLCAWRTGRVYRYTFGSGTRLTVV.